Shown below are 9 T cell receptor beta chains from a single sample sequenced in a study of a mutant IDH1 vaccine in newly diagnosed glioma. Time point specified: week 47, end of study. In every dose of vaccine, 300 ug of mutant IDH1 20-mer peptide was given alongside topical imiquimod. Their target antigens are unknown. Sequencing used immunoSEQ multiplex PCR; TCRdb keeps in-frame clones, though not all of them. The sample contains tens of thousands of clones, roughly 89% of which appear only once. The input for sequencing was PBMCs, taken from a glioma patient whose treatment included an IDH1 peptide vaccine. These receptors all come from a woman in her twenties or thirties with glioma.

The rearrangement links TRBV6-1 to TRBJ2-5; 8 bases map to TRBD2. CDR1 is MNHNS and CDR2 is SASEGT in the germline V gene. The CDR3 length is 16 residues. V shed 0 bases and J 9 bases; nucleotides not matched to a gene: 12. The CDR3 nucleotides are TGTGCCAGCAGTGAAGCGGGGCGGGGGGCGCTTCAGTCCCAGTACTTC. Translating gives CASSEAGRGALQSQYF.

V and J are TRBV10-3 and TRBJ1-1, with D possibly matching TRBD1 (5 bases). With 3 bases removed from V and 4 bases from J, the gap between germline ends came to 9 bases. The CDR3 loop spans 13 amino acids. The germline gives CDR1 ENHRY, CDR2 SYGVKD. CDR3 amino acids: CAISESGSTEAFF. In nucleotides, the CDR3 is TGTGCCATCAGTGAATCAGGGTCCACTGAAGCTTTCTTT.

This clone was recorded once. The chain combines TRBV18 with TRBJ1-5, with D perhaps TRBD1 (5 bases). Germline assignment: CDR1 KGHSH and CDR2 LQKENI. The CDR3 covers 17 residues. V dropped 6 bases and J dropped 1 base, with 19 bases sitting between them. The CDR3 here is CASSPRGPGRSNQPQHF. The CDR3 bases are TGTGCCAGCTCCCCGCGGGGACCCGGACGAAGCAATCAGCCCCAGCATTTT.

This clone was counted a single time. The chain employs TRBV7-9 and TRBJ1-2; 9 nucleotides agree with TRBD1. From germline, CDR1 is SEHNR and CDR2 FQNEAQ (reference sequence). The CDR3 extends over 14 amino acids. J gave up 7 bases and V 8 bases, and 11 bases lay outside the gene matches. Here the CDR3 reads CASGGDRVGSGYTF. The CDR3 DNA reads TGTGCCAGCGGAGGGGACAGGGTGGGATCTGGCTACACCTTC.

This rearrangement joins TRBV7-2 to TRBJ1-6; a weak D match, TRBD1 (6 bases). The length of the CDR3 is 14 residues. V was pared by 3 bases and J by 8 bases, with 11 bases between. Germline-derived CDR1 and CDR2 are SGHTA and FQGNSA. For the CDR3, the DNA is TGTGCCAGCAGCTTGGGGACATCCTATTCACCCCTCCACTTT. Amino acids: CASSLGTSYSPLHF.

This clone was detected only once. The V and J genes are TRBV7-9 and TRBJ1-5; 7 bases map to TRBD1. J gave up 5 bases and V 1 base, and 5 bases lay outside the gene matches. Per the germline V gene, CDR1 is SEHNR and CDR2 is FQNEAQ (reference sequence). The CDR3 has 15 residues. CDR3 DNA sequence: TGTGCCAGCAGCTTAGGGACAGGTGGGCATCAGCCCCAGCATTTT. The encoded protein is CASSLGTGGHQPQHF.

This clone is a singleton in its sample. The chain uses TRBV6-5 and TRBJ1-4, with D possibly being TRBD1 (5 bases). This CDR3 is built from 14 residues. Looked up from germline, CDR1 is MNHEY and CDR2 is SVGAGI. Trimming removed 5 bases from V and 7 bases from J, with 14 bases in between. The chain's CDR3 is CASSPGPGGEKLFF. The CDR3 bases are TGTGCCAGCAGTCCAGGACCTGGGGGTGAAAAACTGTTTTTT.

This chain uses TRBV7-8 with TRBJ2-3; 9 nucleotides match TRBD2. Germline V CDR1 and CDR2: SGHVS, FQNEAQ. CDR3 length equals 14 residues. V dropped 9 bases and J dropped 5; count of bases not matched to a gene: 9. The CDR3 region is CASGGLAGGDTQYF. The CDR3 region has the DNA TGTGCCAGTGGGGGACTAGCCGGGGGAGATACGCAGTATTTT. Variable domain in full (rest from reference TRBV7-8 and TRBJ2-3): GAGVSQSPRYKVAKRGQDVALRCDPISGHVSLFWYQQALGQGPEFLTYFQNEAQLDKSGLPSDRFFAERPEGSVSTLKIQRTQQEDSAVYLCASGGLAGGDTQYFGPGTRLTVL.

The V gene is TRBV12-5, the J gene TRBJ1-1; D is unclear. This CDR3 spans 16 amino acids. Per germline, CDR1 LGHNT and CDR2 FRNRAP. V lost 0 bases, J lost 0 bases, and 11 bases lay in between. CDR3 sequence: CASGLVTPGLNTEAFF. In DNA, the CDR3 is TGTGCTAGTGGTTTGGTGACGCCCGGCTTGAACACTGAAGCTTTCTTT.